A single sample is the source of the 29 T cell receptor beta chains below, sequenced in a study of cytomegalovirus exposure and HLA in healthy donors. Here immunoSEQ multiplex PCR was the method, and the copy in TCRdb shows in-frame clones only, minus some. The data contain tens of thousands of clones, 85% to 90% of them singletons. Sequenced: PBMCs. The receptors come from a woman between 18 and 30 years old in good health and CMV-seropositive.

The chain carries TRBV2 and TRBJ2-1; 10 nucleotides line up with TRBD2. Germline V CDR1 and CDR2: SNHLY, FYNNEI. J was trimmed by 9 bases and V by 3 bases; bases with no gene match: 8. The CDR3 length is 15 residues. CDR3 sequence: CASSEEAGGASEQFF. CDR3 in DNA: TGTGCCAGCAGTGAGGAAGCGGGGGGGGCCAGTGAGCAGTTCTTC.

The rearrangement links TRBV2 to TRBJ2-2; 8 bases agree with TRBD1. CDR1 is SNHLY, CDR2 FYNNEI, per germline. V lost 6 bases, J lost 3 bases, and 9 bases stayed unmatched. The CDR3 runs 16 residues. CDR3 sequence (DNA): TGTGCCAGCAGCAAGCTACAGGGGGACCACACCGGGGAGCTGTTTTTT. Translation: CASSKLQGDHTGELFF.

V gene TRBV2 combines with J gene TRBJ2-7, with TRBD1 as a possible D gene (5 bases). The CDR3 runs 14 residues. Per the germline V gene, CDR1 is SNHLY and CDR2 is FYNNEI. V was clipped by 6 bases and J by 0 bases, with 12 bases between them. Here the CDR3 reads CASRVDSRSYEQYF. The CDR3 DNA follows: TGTGCCAGCAGGGTCGACAGCCGCTCCTACGAGCAGTACTTC.

This clone was found once. The V gene is TRBV11-1, the J gene TRBJ2-3; the match to TRBD1 covers 7 bases. Germline values: CDR1 SGHAT, CDR2 FQDESV (reference sequence). This CDR3 is 15 amino acids long. V gave up 2 bases and J gave up 1 base; unmatched junction bases: 3. Here the CDR3 reads CASSLPGQRTDTQYF. The CDR3 DNA reads TGTGCCAGCAGCTTACCGGGACAGCGCACAGATACGCAGTATTTT.

The chain is built from TRBV5-8 and TRBJ1-6; TRBD1 might be the D (5 bases). The CDR3 sequence is 19 residues long. Trimming removed 0 bases from V and 0 bases from J, with 16 bases in between. The germline CDR1 and CDR2 sequences are SGHTS and YDEGEE. CDR3 residues: CASSLGGDHLNSYNSPLHF. The CDR3 coding sequence is TGTGCCAGCAGCTTGGGGGGCGACCACCTTAACTCCTATAATTCACCCCTCCACTTT.

The chain couples TRBV19 to TRBJ2-7, with 10 nucleotides matching TRBD2. Germline V gene data show CDR1 as LNHDA and CDR2 as SQIVND (reference sequence). This CDR3 comprises 16 residues. With V trimmed by 5 bases and J by 0 bases, 7 bases remained unmatched. The CDR3 loop is CASSPGASGGSYEQYF. The CDR3 DNA reads TGTGCCAGTAGTCCCGGGGCTAGCGGGGGCTCCTACGAGCAGTACTTC.

CDR3 in amino acids: CASSTGQGVAYEQYF. For the CDR3, the DNA is TGTGCCAGCAGCACGGGACAGGGGGTTGCCTACGAGCAGTACTTC. The gene calls are TRBV5-6 and TRBJ2-7, with 11 nucleotides matching TRBD1. The J segment lost 2 bases and the V segment lost 4 bases, leaving 5 bases of the junction unmatched. CDR1 is SGHDT, CDR2 YYEEEE, per germline. The CDR3 has 15 residues.

This chain connects TRBV13 to TRBJ2-7; D is ambiguous. The V gene lost 3 bases and the J gene lost 0 bases, with 6 bases spanning the gap. Germline V gene lookup returns CDR1 PRHDT and CDR2 FYEKMQ (reference sequence). CDR3 size: 13 residues. DNA for the CDR3: TGTGCCAGCAGCTTGAGGAGCTCCTACGAGCAGTACTTC. It is translated as CASSLRSSYEQYF.

This clone was observed a handful of times. CDR3 sequence (DNA): TGTGCCAGCAGTCTGGGGGGCTATGGCTACACCTTC. Protein: CASSLGGYGYTF. The rearrangement links TRBV25-1 to TRBJ1-2; weak D call: TRBD1 (5 bases). Between the trimmed V and J ends, which lost 5 bases and 4 bases, there was a span of 8 bases. The CDR3 contains 12 residues. Per the germline V gene, CDR1 is MGHDK and CDR2 is SYGVNS.

In DNA, the CDR3 is TGTGCCAGCAGCGTACAACCAGGGGCCTACAATGAGCAGTTCTTC. Its translation: CASSVQPGAYNEQFF. V is TRBV11-2 and J is TRBJ2-1, with D perhaps matching TRBD1 (6 bases). The CDR3 sequence is 15 residues long. Germline CDR1 and CDR2: SGHAT and FQNNGV. Trimming removed 5 bases from V and 2 bases from J, with 13 bases in between. Complete variable domain (other parts from reference TRBV11-2 and TRBJ2-1): EAGVAQSPRYKIIEKRQSVAFWCNPISGHATLYWYQQILGQGPKLLIQFQNNGVVDDSQLPKDRFSAERLKGVDSTLKIQPAKLEDSAVYLCASSVQPGAYNEQFFGPGTRLTVL.

The rearrangement joins TRBV28 to TRBJ1-3, with D possibly being TRBD1 (6 bases). This CDR3 has 17 amino acids. Germline CDR1 is MDHEN and CDR2 is SYDVKM. The germline V and J ends were trimmed by 5 bases and 0 bases, with 17 bases remaining between them. The CDR3 protein is CASSHLGGGGSGNTIYF. The CDR3 coding sequence is TGTGCCAGCAGTCATCTAGGGGGGGGAGGCTCTGGAAACACCATATATTTT.

The chain combines TRBV9 with TRBJ2-5; D is uncertain. The CDR3 length is 13 residues. Trimming removed 4 bases from V and 0 bases from J, with 7 bases in between. Germline CDR1 is SGDLS and CDR2 is YYNGEE. The CDR3 DNA is TGTGCCAGCAGCCCCCCCTACCAAGAGACCCAGTACTTC. Encoded protein: CASSPPYQETQYF.

This chain uses TRBV28 with TRBJ2-7, with TRBD2 matching 8 bases. The CDR3 extends over 14 amino acids. The germline gives CDR1 MDHEN, CDR2 SYDVKM. The ends lost 7 bases at V and 0 bases at J; junction bases unmatched: 5. CDR3 sequence reads: CASTLGLVSYEQYF. For the CDR3, the DNA is TGTGCCAGCACCCTGGGACTAGTCTCCTACGAGCAGTACTTC.

The rearrangement uses TRBV28 and TRBJ2-7, with 10 bases fitting TRBD2. V lost 7 bases and J lost 1; bases outside the gene matches: 7. The CDR3 extends over 15 amino acids. In germline, CDR1 is MDHEN, CDR2 SYDVKM. This chain's CDR3 is CASITSGRASYEQYF. For the CDR3, the DNA is TGTGCCAGCATTACGAGCGGGAGGGCTTCCTACGAGCAGTACTTC.

The genes are TRBV18 and TRBJ1-5; TRBD1 aligns across 9 bases. V gave up 1 base and J gave up 1 base; unmatched junction bases: 2. The length of the CDR3 is 16 residues. The germline gives CDR1 KGHSH, CDR2 LQKENI. CDR3 sequence: CASSPQDRGSNQPQHF. CDR3 nucleotide sequence: TGTGCCAGCTCACCACAGGACAGGGGAAGCAATCAGCCCCAGCATTTT.

The chain joins TRBV23-1 to TRBJ1-1, with 12 bases aligning to TRBD1. TRBV23-1 is given ORF status, its function remaining uncertain. This CDR3 has 17 residues. The J segment lost 0 bases and the V segment lost 4 bases, leaving 6 bases of the junction unmatched. The CDR3 reads CASSLPGTGGMNTEAFF. The CDR3 coding sequence is TGCGCCAGCAGTCTCCCCGGGACAGGGGGCATGAACACTGAAGCTTTCTTT.

V usage is TRBV5-4 and J usage is TRBJ1-1; D is ambiguous. Germline CDR1 reads SGHNT; CDR2 reads YYREEE (reference sequence). The CDR3 contains 15 residues. V was pared by 2 bases and J by 0 bases, with 11 bases between. The CDR3 coding sequence is TGTGCCAGCAGCTTTTCACCTCGGGTGAACACTGAAGCTTTCTTT. Protein sequence: CASSFSPRVNTEAFF.

The DNA for the CDR3 is TGTGCCAGCTCACCACCGCGACAGAGCTCCTACAATGAGCAGTTCTTC. Translated, it gives CASSPPRQSSYNEQFF. The chain joins TRBV18 to TRBJ2-1, with D perhaps TRBD1 (5 bases). The V end was cut by 0 bases, the J end by 0 bases, with 9 bases between. The germline V gene encodes CDR1 KGHSH and CDR2 LQKENI. This CDR3 has 16 amino acids. Looking up the rest from reference TRBV18 and TRBJ2-1 gives the full variable domain: NAGVMQNPRHLVRRRGQEARLRCSPMKGHSHVYWYRQLPEEGLKFMVYLQKENIIDESGMPKERFSAEFPKEGPSILRIQQVVRGDSAAYFCASSPPRQSSYNEQFFGPGTRLTVL.

This CDR3 is CAWSRDSEAFF. In DNA form, the CDR3 reads TGTGCCTGGAGTAGGGACAGTGAAGCTTTCTTT. The J gene is TRBJ1-1, the V gene TRBV30; 7 nucleotides line up with TRBD1. Germline V lookup: CDR1 GTSNPN, CDR2 SVGIG (reference sequence). V lost 2 bases to trimming and J lost 7 bases; unmatched junction nucleotides: 1. This CDR3 is built from 11 residues. The variable domain in full, completed from reference TRBV30 and TRBJ1-1, reads SQTIHQWPATLVQPVGSPLSLECTVEGTSNPNLYWYRQAAGRGLQLLFYSVGIGQISSEVPQNLSASRPQDRQFILSSKKLLLSDSGFYLCAWSRDSEAFFGQGTRLTVV.

CDR3 coding DNA: TGTGCCAGCAGCCCCGGGACAGGGGGCTCCTACGAGCAGTACTTC. Its translation is CASSPGTGGSYEQYF. The chain has TRBV5-4 and TRBJ2-7, with 11 bases that match TRBD1. Trimming took 4 bases from V and 0 from J; bases not matched to a gene: 3. CDR1 and CDR2 from the germline V gene are SGHNT and YYREEE (reference sequence). CDR3 size: 15 residues.

This clone ranks as medium-sized. The chain has TRBV2 and TRBJ2-5; unclear D gene. CDR1 and CDR2 from the germline V gene are SNHLY and FYNNEI. With 7 bases removed from V and 2 bases from J, the gap between germline ends came to 14 bases. The CDR3 is 14 amino acids. The CDR3 protein is CASNFGRVQETQYF. The DNA for the CDR3 is TGTGCCAGCAATTTTGGCCGGGTACAAGAGACCCAGTACTTC.

The chain recombines TRBV6-1 with TRBJ2-6; D is ambiguous. V was shortened by 5 bases and J by 0 bases, with 8 bases between the two germline ends. The germline gives CDR1 MNHNS, CDR2 SASEGT. The CDR3 runs 15 residues. CDR3: CASSPSHSGANVLTF. The CDR3 DNA is TGTGCCAGCAGTCCTAGTCACTCTGGGGCCAACGTCCTGACTTTC.

The rearrangement links TRBV6-6 to TRBJ1-1, with D perhaps TRBD1 (6 bases). The germline V gene encodes CDR1 MNHNY and CDR2 SVGAGI (reference sequence). CDR3 size: 13 residues. V was trimmed by 5 bases and J by 8 bases, leaving 15 bases between them. The CDR3 coding sequence is TGTGCCAGCAGTCCCACCCCCACAGGGGAAGCTTTCTTT. This translates into CASSPTPTGEAFF.

The chain is built from TRBV5-1 and TRBJ2-3, with D uncertain. The CDR3 totals 12 residues. CDR1 is SGHRS, CDR2 YFSETQ, per germline. Trimming cost V 2 bases and J 4 bases, with 5 bases left between them. The CDR3 reads CASSFNADTQYF. CDR3 nucleotides: TGCGCCAGCAGCTTTAATGCAGATACGCAGTATTTT.

This sequence joins TRBV18 and TRBJ2-2; D might be TRBD1 (5 bases). The length of the CDR3 is 14 residues. Germline values: CDR1 KGHSH, CDR2 LQKENI. Deletions cut 4 bases from V and 4 bases from J, with 10 bases between. CDR3 loop: CASSLRESTGELFF. As DNA, the CDR3 is TGTGCCAGCTCACTCAGGGAAAGCACCGGGGAGCTGTTTTTT. Variable domain in full (rest from reference TRBV18 and TRBJ2-2): NAGVMQNPRHLVRRRGQEARLRCSPMKGHSHVYWYRQLPEEGLKFMVYLQKENIIDESGMPKERFSAEFPKEGPSILRIQQVVRGDSAAYFCASSLRESTGELFFGEGSRLTVL.

CDR3 DNA: TGTGCCAGCAGCCAAACCACTTCGGGGGGGCAAGAGACCCAGTACTTC. It translates to CASSQTTSGGQETQYF. This rearrangement joins TRBV4-2 to TRBJ2-5, with TRBD2 matching over 8 bases. This CDR3 contains 16 residues. Germline V CDR1 and CDR2: LGHNA, YNFKEQ. The V and J ends lost 2 bases and 2 bases, in that order; junction bases with no gene match: 7.

This chain links TRBV6-5 with TRBJ2-7, with D maybe TRBD1 (5 bases). Germline CDR1 is MNHEY and CDR2 is SVGAGI. This CDR3 has 14 amino acids. V lost 2 bases, J lost 1 base, and 9 bases lay in between. In DNA, the CDR3 is TGTGCCAGCAGTTACGATCAGGGATCCTACGAGCAGTACTTC. Encoded protein: CASSYDQGSYEQYF.

V is TRBV29-1 and J is TRBJ2-7; 7 bases are a match to TRBD2. CDR3 length: 14 residues. Germline assignment: CDR1 SQVTM and CDR2 ANQGSEA. With 3 bases clipped from V and 3 bases from J, the junction kept 8 bases outside the gene matches. Here the CDR3 DNA reads TGCAGCGTTGAGGGAGGGGACGAGGTCTACGAGCAGTACTTC. It encodes CSVEGGDEVYEQYF.

V is TRBV27 and J is TRBJ2-5; 9 bases align to TRBD2. Germline V gene sequence: CDR1 MNHEY, CDR2 SMNVEV (reference sequence). This CDR3 comprises 16 residues. The junction had 6 bases not matched to a gene; V was cut back by 3 bases and J by 1 base. DNA for the CDR3: TGTGCCAGCAGTTTGGCGGGAGGGCCCTCCCAAGAGACCCAGTACTTC. This translates into CASSLAGGPSQETQYF.